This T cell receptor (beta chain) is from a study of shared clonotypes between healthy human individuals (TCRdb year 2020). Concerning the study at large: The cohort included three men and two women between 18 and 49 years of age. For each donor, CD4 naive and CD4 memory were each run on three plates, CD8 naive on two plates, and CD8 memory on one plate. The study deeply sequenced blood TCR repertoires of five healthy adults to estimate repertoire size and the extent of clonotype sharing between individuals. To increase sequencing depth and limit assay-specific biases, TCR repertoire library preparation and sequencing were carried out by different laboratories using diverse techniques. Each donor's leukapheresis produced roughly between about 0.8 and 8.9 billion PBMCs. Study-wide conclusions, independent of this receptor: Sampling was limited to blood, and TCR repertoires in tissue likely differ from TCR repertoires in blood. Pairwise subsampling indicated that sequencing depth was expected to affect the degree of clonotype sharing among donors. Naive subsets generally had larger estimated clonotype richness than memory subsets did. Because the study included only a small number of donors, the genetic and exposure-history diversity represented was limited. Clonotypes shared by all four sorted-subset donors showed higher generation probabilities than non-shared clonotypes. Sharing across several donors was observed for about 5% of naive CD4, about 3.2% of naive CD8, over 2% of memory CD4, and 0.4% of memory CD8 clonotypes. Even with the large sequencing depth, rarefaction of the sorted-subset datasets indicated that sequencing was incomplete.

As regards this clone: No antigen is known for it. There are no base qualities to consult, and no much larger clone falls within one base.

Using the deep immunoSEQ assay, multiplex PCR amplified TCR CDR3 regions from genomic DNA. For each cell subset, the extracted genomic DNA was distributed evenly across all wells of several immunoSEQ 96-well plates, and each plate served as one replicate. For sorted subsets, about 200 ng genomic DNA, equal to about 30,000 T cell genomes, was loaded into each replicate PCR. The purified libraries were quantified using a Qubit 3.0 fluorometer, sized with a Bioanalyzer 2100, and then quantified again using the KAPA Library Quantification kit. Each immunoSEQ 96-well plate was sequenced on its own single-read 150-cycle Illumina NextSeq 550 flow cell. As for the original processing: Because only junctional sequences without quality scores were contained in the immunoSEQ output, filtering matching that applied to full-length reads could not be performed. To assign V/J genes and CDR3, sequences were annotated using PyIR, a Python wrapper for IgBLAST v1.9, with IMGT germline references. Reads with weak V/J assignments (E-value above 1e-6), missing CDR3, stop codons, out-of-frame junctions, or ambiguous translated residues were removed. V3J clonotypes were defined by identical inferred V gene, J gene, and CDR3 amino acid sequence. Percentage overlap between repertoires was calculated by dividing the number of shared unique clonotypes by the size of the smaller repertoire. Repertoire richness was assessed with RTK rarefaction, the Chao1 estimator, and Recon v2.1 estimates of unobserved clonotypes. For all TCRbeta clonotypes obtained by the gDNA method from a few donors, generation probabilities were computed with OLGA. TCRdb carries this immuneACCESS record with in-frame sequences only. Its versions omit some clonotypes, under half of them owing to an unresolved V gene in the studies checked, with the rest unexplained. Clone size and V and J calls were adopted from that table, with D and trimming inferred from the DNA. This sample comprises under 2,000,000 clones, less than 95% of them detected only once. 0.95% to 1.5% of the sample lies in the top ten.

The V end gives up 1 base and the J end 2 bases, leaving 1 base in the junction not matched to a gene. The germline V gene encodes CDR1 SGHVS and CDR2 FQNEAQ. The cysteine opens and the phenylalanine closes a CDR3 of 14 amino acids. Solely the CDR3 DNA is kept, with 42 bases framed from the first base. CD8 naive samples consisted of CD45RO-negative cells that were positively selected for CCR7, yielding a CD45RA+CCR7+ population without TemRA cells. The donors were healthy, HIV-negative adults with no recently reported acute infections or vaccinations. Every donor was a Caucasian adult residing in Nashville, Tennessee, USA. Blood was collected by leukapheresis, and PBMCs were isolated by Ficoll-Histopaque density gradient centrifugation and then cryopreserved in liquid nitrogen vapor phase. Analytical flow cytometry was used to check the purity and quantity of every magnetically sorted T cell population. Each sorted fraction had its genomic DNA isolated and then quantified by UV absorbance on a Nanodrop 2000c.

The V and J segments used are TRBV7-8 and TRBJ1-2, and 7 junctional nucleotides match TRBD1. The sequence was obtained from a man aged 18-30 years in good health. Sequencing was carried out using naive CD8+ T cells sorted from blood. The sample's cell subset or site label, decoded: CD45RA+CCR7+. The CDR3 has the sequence CASSLDRGNYGYTF. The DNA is TGTGCCAGCAGCTTAGACAGGGGAAACTATGGCTACACCTTC.